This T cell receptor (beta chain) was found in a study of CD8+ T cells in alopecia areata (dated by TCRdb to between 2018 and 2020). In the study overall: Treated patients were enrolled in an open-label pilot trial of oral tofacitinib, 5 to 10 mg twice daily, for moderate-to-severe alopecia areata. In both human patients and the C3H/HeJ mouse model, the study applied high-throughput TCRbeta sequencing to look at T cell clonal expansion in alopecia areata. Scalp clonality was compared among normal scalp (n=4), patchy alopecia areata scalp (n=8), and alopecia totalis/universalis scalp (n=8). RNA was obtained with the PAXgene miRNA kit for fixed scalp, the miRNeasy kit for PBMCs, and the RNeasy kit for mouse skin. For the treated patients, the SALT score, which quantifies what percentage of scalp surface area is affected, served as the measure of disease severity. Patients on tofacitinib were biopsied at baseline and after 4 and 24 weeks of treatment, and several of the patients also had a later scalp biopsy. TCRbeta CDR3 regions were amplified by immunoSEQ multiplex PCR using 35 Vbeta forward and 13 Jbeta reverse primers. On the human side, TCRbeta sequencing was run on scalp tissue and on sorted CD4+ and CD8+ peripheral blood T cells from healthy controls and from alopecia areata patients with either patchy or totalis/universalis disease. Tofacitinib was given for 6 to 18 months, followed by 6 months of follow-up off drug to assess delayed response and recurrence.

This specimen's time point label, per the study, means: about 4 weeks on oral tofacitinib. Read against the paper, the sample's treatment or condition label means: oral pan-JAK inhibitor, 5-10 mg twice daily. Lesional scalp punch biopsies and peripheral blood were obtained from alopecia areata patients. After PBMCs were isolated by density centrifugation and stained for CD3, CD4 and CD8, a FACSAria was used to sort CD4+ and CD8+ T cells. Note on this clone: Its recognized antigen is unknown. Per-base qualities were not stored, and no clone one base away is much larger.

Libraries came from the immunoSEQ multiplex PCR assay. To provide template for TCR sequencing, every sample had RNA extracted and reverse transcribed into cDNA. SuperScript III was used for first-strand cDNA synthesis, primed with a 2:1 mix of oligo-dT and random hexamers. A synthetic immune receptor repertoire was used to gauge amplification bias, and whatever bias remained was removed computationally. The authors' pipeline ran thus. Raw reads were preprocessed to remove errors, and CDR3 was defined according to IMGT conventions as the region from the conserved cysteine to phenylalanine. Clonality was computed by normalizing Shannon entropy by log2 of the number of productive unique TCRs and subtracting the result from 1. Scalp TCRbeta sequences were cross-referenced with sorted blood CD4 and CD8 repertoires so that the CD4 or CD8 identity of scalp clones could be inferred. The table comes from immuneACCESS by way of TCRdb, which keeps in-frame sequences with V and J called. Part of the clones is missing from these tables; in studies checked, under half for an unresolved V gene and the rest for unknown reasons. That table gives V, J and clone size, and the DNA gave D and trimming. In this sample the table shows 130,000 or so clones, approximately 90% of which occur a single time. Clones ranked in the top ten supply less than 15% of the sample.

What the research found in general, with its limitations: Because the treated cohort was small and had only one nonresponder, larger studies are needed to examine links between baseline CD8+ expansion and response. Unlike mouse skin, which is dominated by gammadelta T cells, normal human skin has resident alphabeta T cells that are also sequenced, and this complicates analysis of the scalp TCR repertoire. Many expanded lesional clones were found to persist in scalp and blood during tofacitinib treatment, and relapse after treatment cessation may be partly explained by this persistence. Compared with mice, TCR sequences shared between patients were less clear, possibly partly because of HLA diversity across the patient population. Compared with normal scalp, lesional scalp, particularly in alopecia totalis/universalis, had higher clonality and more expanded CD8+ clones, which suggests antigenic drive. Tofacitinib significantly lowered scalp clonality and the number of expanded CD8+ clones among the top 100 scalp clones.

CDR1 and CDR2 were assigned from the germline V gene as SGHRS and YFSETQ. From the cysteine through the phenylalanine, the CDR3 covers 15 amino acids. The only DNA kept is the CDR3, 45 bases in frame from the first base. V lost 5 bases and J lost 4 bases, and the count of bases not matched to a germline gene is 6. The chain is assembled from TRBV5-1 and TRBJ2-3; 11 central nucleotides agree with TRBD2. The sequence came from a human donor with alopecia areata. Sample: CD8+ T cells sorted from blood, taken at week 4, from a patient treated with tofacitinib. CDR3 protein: CASSYSGGAADTQYF. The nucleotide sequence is TGCGCCAGCAGTTATAGCGGGGGGGCCGCAGATACGCAGTATTTT.